The 23 T cell receptor beta chains below all came from one sample that was sequenced in a study of CD8 T cells in ankylosing spondylitis. TCRdb reprocessed the 5' RACE reads with MiXCR, giving one entry per CDR3 protein. The sample holds fewer than 400,000 distinct CDR3 sequences, approximately 20% seen once. Which antigens these TCRs recognize remains unknown. The study's findings and limits: It appeared that ankylosing spondylitis blood was characterized by a TCR beta motif of several highly homologous variants.

The sequenced sample was blood, either unsorted or a sorted T cell fraction (not recorded which). The receptor source for this set is a male donor with ankylosing spondylitis.

V gene TRBV6-5 combines with J gene TRBJ2-7; a weak D match, TRBD1 (5 bases). The V end lost 2 bases, the J end lost 2 bases, and 13 bases lay between the germline ends. The V gene's germline CDR1 is MNHEY and CDR2 SVGAGI. The CDR3 totals 15 residues. The CDR3 reads CASSYLPAGPYEQYF. CDR3 sequence (DNA): TGTGCCAGCAGTTACCTCCCCGCAGGGCCCTACGAGCAGTACTTC.

This rearrangement joins TRBV14 to TRBJ1-2, with a tentative D call TRBD1 (5 bases). The germline V gene encodes CDR1 SGHDN and CDR2 FVKESK. This CDR3 spans 16 amino acids. Trimming took off 4 bases at V and 0 bases at J, with 15 bases between the two ends. CDR3 amino acids: CASSRGAGTSNYGYTF. CDR3 coding DNA: TGTGCCAGCAGCCGAGGGGCAGGGACCTCTAACTATGGCTACACCTTC.

V gene TRBV27 combines with J gene TRBJ2-3, with D maybe TRBD2 (6 bases). Germline CDR1 and CDR2: MNHEY and SMNVEV (reference sequence). Trimming stripped 5 bases from V and 0 bases from J, with 12 bases between. The CDR3 is 15 residues long. The CDR3 region is CASSLTRPSTDTQYF. The CDR3 DNA reads TGTGCCAGCAGTCTGACTAGGCCTAGCACAGATACGCAGTATTTT.

Only a few counts were recorded for this clonotype. The chain joins TRBV5-1 to TRBJ2-1; maybe TRBD2 (6 bases). This CDR3 is built from 16 residues. The V and J ends lost 4 bases and 5 bases respectively, with 19 bases between them. Germline values: CDR1 SGHRS, CDR2 YFSETQ. The CDR3, as DNA: TGCGCCAGCAGCCTTGGACTGTTTAGCGGAAACAATGAGCAGTTCTTC. This translates into CASSLGLFSGNNEQFF.

This clonotype was seen once. The V and J genes are TRBV9 and TRBJ2-7, with 12 bases identical to TRBD2. The CDR3 is 15 amino acids. From germline, CDR1 is SGDLS and CDR2 YYNGEE. V lost 4 bases and J lost 5; bases outside the gene matches: 7. CDR3 coding DNA: TGTGCCAGCAGCCCGGGGACTAGCGGGTTCGACGAGCAGTACTTC. Encoded protein: CASSPGTSGFDEQYF.

J is TRBJ2-7 and V is TRBV2; D uncertain. CDR3 size: 12 residues. CDR1 SNHLY and CDR2 FYNNEI come from the germline V gene. V gave up 6 bases and J gave up 2 bases, with 8 bases separating them. The CDR3 nucleotides are TGTGCCAGCAGCATCCGAACCTACGAGCAGTACTTC. Protein product: CASSIRTYEQYF.

This clonotype has just a few counts. This chain uses TRBV4-2 with TRBJ1-2; possibly TRBD1 for D (5 bases). V lost 3 bases, J lost 8 bases, and 22 bases lay in between. Germline assignment: CDR1 LGHNA and CDR2 YNFKEQ. The CDR3 sequence is 16 residues long. The CDR3 loop reads CASSQVGTASRGGYTF. The CDR3 nucleotides read TGTGCCAGCAGCCAGGTTGGGACGGCCTCTCGAGGGGGCTACACCTTC.

This clonotype was detected a few times. The rearrangement joins TRBV12-3 or TRBV12-4 to TRBJ1-1; possibly TRBD1 for D (6 bases). The CDR3 has 15 amino acids. V lost 4 bases and J 2 bases, leaving 14 bases between the germline ends. The CDR3 reads CASSSNRGANTEAFF. The CDR3, as DNA: TGTGCCAGCAGTTCAAACCGGGGGGCTAACACTGAAGCTTTCTTT.

This clonotype appeared many times. This sequence joins TRBV4-3 and TRBJ2-5; D ambiguous. Trimming removed 0 bases at V and 5 bases at J, with 7 bases between. CDR1 and CDR2 (germline): LGHNA, YSLEER. CDR3 length equals 13 residues. In DNA form, the CDR3 reads TGCGCCAGCAGCCAAGATCTACGGGAGACCCAGTACTTC. As protein: CASSQDLRETQYF.

This clonotype was counted between two and nine times. The genes are TRBV6-5 and TRBJ1-6, with no clear D. The germline V gene has CDR1 MNHEY and CDR2 SVGAGI. V shed 0 bases and J shed 8 bases, with 8 bases lying between them. CDR3 length: 14 amino acids. In DNA, the CDR3 is TGTGCCAGCAGTTACTCGAATTTGGATTCACCCCTCCACTTT. Amino acids: CASSYSNLDSPLHF.

This clonotype occurred a few times. The rearrangement uses TRBV2 and TRBJ2-4; 8 nucleotides agree with TRBD2. Germline assignment: CDR1 SNHLY and CDR2 FYNNEI. V shed 8 bases, J shed 15 bases, and the junction held 15 bases outside the gene matches. CDR3 size: 13 residues. The CDR3 spells CASGPIAREGRYF. As DNA, the CDR3 is TGTGCCAGCGGCCCTATAGCTCGGGAGGGGCGGTACTTC. The variable domain in full, with the rest retrieved from reference TRBV2 and TRBJ2-4, is EPEVTQTPSHQVTQMGQEVILRCVPISNHLYFYWYRQILGQKVEFLVSFYNNEISEKSEIFDDQFSVERPDGSNFTLKIRSTKLEDSAMYFCASGPIAREGRYFGAGTRLSVL.

The chain couples TRBV29-1 to TRBJ2-7; 9 bases fit TRBD2. From germline, CDR1 is SQVTM and CDR2 ANQGSEA. Trimming removed 3 bases from V and 2 bases from J; junction bases left unmatched: 5. This CDR3 has 14 residues. The CDR3 here is CSVDGSGGAYEQYF. CDR3 sequence (DNA): TGCAGCGTTGACGGTAGCGGGGGAGCCTACGAGCAGTACTTC.

This clonotype showed up many times. This rearrangement joins TRBV5-1 to TRBJ2-3; D is ambiguous. In germline, CDR1 is SGHRS, CDR2 YFSETQ. V lost 2 bases and J 2 bases, leaving 6 bases between the germline ends. The CDR3 contains 13 residues. This CDR3 reads CASSFEITDTQYF. The CDR3 DNA follows: TGCGCCAGCAGCTTTGAGATCACAGATACGCAGTATTTT.

This clonotype was observed a handful of times. The chain employs TRBV11-2 and TRBJ2-1, with a tentative D call TRBD2 (6 bases). CDR1 SGHAT and CDR2 FQNNGV come from the germline V gene. The CDR3 totals 16 residues. With 4 bases removed from V and 0 bases from J, the gap between germline ends came to 13 bases. The chain's CDR3 is CASSWAGPISYNEQFF. The CDR3, as DNA: TGTGCCAGCAGCTGGGCGGGGCCAATCTCCTACAATGAGCAGTTCTTC.

The V and J genes are TRBV12-3 or TRBV12-4 and TRBJ1-1; no clear D gene. The CDR3 consists of 11 residues. The ends were cut back, 10 bases at V and 5 bases at J, with 11 bases in the middle. CDR3 nucleotides: TGTGCCACGAAAGGGTTAACTGAAGCTTTCTTT. Its protein is CATKGLTEAFF.

This chain uses TRBV10-3 with TRBJ2-3, with 7 nucleotides matching TRBD1. The CDR3 has 15 residues. Trimming at V came to 6 bases and at J to 1 base, leaving 7 bases not matched to a gene. Germline assignment: CDR1 ENHRY and CDR2 SYGVKD. The CDR3 spells CAIRTTGTGTDTQYF. CDR3 nucleotides: TGTGCCATCAGGACGACCGGGACAGGCACAGATACGCAGTATTTT.

The V call is TRBV20-1, the J call TRBJ2-7; 8 positions agree with TRBD1. This CDR3 is 14 amino acids long. The ends lost 4 bases at V and 6 bases at J; junction bases unmatched: 11. Germline V gene lookup returns CDR1 DFQATT and CDR2 SNEGSKA (reference sequence). CDR3 sequence: CSAMRQGFRSEQYF. DNA for the CDR3: TGCAGTGCTATGAGACAGGGGTTTCGTTCCGAGCAGTACTTC.

V usage is TRBV29-1 and J usage is TRBJ1-2, with 8 bases lining up with TRBD1. CDR3 size: 13 residues. Germline loops: CDR1 SQVTM, CDR2 ANQGSEA. J gave up 3 bases and V 6 bases, and 6 bases lay outside the gene matches. The chain's CDR3 is CSVAQGADYGYTF. The CDR3 DNA follows: TGCAGCGTGGCCCAGGGGGCAGACTATGGCTACACCTTC.

J is TRBJ2-7 and V is TRBV3-1; 9 bases match TRBD2. The V gene end was trimmed by 6 bases and the J gene end by 5 bases; junction bases not matched to a gene: 8. The germline V gene encodes CDR1 LGHDT and CDR2 YNNKEL (reference sequence). There are 14 residues in the CDR3. The DNA of the CDR3 is TGTGCCAGCAGTCGTAGCGGGAGTCTCAACGAGCAGTACTTC. Translating it yields CASSRSGSLNEQYF.

This chain uses TRBV25-1 with TRBJ2-1; TRBD2 matches at 8 bases. The CDR3 contains 16 residues. The trim removed 5 bases at V and 7 bases at J, leaving 13 bases unmatched. Germline V gene data show CDR1 as MGHDK and CDR2 as SYGVNS. In DNA, the CDR3 is TGTGCCAGCAGTCGATGGGGGGCGGGAGGTAAGAATGAGCAGTTCTTC. This sequence encodes CASSRWGAGGKNEQFF.

In nucleotides, the CDR3 is TGCGCCAGCAGCTTAGGGACAGGGGGCACCTATGAGCAGTTCTTC. Protein sequence: CASSLGTGGTYEQFF. The genes are TRBV5-1 and TRBJ2-1; 12 nucleotides align to TRBD1. The ends lost 2 bases at V and 8 bases at J; junction bases unmatched: 5. The CDR3 consists of 15 residues. Germline V gene data show CDR1 as SGHRS and CDR2 as YFSETQ.

The chain recombines TRBV18 with TRBJ2-1; D is unresolved. V was clipped by 5 bases and J by 4 bases, with 18 bases between them. This CDR3 comprises 16 residues. Per germline, CDR1 KGHSH and CDR2 LQKENI. The CDR3 DNA reads TGTGCCAGCTCATCCAACCTGCTGAATCGATACAATGAGCAGTTCTTC. It is translated as CASSSNLLNRYNEQFF.

This clonotype was counted a single time. This chain links TRBV3-1 with TRBJ1-4; D not certain. Germline V gene lookup returns CDR1 LGHDT and CDR2 YNNKEL (reference sequence). Trimming removed 3 bases at V and 4 bases at J, with 9 bases between. This CDR3 region has 14 residues. The CDR3 loop reads CASSHGSNNEKLFF. The CDR3 DNA follows: TGTGCCAGCAGCCATGGCTCGAATAATGAAAAACTGTTTTTT.